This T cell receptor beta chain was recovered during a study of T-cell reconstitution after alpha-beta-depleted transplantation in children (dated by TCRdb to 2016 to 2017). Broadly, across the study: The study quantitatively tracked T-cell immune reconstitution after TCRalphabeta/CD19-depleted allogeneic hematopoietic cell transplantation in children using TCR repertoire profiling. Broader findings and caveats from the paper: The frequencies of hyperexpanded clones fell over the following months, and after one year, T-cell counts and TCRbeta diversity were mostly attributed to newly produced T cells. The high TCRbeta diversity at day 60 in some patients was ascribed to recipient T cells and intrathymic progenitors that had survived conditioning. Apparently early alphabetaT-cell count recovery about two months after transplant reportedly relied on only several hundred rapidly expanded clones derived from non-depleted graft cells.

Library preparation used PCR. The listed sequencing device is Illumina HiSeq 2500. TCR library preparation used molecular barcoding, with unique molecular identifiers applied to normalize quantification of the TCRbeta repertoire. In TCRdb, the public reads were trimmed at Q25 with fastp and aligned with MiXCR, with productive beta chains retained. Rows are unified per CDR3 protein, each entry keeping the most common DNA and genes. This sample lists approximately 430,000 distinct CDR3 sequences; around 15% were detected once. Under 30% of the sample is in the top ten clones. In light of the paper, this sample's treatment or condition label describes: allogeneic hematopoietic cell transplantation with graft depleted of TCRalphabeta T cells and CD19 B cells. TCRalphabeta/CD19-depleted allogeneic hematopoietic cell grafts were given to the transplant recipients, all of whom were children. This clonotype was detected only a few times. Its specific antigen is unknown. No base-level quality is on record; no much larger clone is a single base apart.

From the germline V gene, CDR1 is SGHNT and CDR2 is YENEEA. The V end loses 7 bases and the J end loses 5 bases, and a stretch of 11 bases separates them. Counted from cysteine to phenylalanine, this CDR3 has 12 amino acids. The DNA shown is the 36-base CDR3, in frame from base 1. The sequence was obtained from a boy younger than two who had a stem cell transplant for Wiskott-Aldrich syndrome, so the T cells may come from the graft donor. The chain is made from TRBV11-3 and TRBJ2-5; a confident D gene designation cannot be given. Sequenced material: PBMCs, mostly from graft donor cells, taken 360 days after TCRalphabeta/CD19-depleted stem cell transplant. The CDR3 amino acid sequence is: CASTWWWETQYF. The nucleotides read TGTGCCAGCACCTGGTGGTGGGAGACCCAGTACTTC.